The 18 T cell receptor beta chains presented below share a single source sample, sequenced in a study of CD4 T cells in relation to SARS-CoV-2 and coronaviruses (dated by TCRdb to about 2021). The library was prepared using the immunoSEQ multiplex PCR assay. TCRdb took this table from immuneACCESS and kept in-frame rearrangements with V and J called. Such tables lack part of the clones; where checked against another copy, unresolved V genes explain under half of the gap, and the rest is unexplained. The sample includes 35,000 to 40,000 clones, with 70% to 90% observed a single time. The top ten clones comprise roughly 3% of the sample. Sequencing was done on a sample of memory CD4+ T cells from PBMCs. Per the publication, the cell subset or site label means: memory (non-naive) CD4+ T cells. All receptors derive from an adult with COVID-19.

This chain joins TRBV6-1 and TRBJ1-5; D call uncertain. Trimming took 3 bases from V and 3 from J, leaving 9 bases between them. The germline V gene encodes CDR1 MNHNS and CDR2 SASEGT. CDR3 length: 14 residues. The CDR3 DNA follows: TGTGCCAGCAGTGAGGCCCCGGCCAATCAGCCCCAGCATTTT. Its protein is CASSEAPANQPQHF.

The rearrangement links TRBV28 to TRBJ2-1, with 7 bases matching TRBD2. The CDR3 is 14 residues long. Losses at the gene ends were 2 bases for V and 15 bases for J; bases not matched to a gene: 13. Germline V CDR1 and CDR2: MDHEN, SYDVKM. The CDR3 protein is CASSLPKRAREAFF. The CDR3 nucleotides read TGTGCCAGCAGTTTACCCAAACGGGCCCGGGAGGCGTTCTTC.

Note on this clone: Germline and junction disagree at one end, which may indicate a read error. The CDR3 sequence: CASSRDRQETQYF. The CDR3 nucleotides are TGTGCTAGCAGCCGGGACCGCCAAGAGACCCAGTACTTC. This chain connects TRBV7-7 to TRBJ2-5, with D tentatively TRBD1 or TRBD2 (5 bases each). In germline, CDR1 is SSHAT, CDR2 FNYEAQ (reference sequence). The CDR3 spans 13 residues.

The CDR3: CATAGALDGQYF. In DNA form, the CDR3 reads TGTGCCACCGCAGGGGCCCTTGATGGCCAGTACTTC. The chain joins TRBV10-3 to TRBJ2-5, with D possibly TRBD1 on 6 matching bases. The germline V and J ends were trimmed by 10 bases and 10 bases, with 19 bases remaining between them. Per germline, CDR1 ENHRY and CDR2 SYGVKD. This CDR3 has 12 amino acids.

On this clone itself: At one end, the junction sequence differs from germline, possibly due to a read error. The chain has TRBV2 and TRBJ2-7; TRBD2 might be the D (5 bases). Germline values: CDR1 SNHLY, CDR2 FYNNEI. The CDR3 is 13 residues long. In DNA, the CDR3 is TGTGCCAGCAGTGAAGGGATGCAGGAAGTGCGGGACTTC. Protein product: CASSEGMQEVRDF.

V usage is TRBV28 and J usage is TRBJ2-1; TRBD1 matches 9 bases. Germline V gives CDR1 MDHEN, CDR2 SYDVKM. The V gene end was trimmed by 7 bases and the J gene end by 3 bases; junction bases not matched to a gene: 7. This CDR3 is built from 15 residues. The CDR3: CASTLRTGVYNEQFF. CDR3 DNA: TGTGCCAGCACCCTGCGGACAGGGGTCTACAATGAGCAGTTCTTC. The entire variable domain, with the rest obtained from reference TRBV28 and TRBJ2-1, is as follows: DVKVTQSSRYLVKRTGEKVFLECVQDMDHENMFWYRQDPGLGLRLIYFSYDVKMKEKGDIPEGYSVSREKKERFSLILESASTNQTSMYLCASTLRTGVYNEQFFGPGTRLTVL.

This clone has a handful of counts. The J gene is TRBJ2-7, the V gene TRBV14; 7 nucleotides match TRBD1. CDR3 length: 12 residues. V shed 5 bases and J 4 bases; nucleotides not matched to a gene: 2. Germline CDR1 SGHDN, CDR2 FVKESK. DNA for the CDR3: TGTGCCAGCAGCTCACAGGGGTACGAGCAGTACTTC. Translating gives CASSSQGYEQYF.

This clone was seen a single time. The J gene is TRBJ2-5, the V gene TRBV5-6; TRBD1 agrees at 10 bases. J was trimmed by 5 bases and V by 0 bases; bases with no gene match: 4. Germline-derived CDR1 and CDR2 are SGHDT and YYEEEE. The CDR3 covers 15 residues. The CDR3 DNA reads TGTGCCAGCAGCTTGGTTGGGACAGGGGCTGAGACCCAGTACTTC. Amino acids: CASSLVGTGAETQYF. Complete variable domain (other parts from reference TRBV5-6 and TRBJ2-5): DAGVTQSPTHLIKTRGQQVTLRCSPKSGHDTVSWYQQALGQGPQFIFQYYEEEERQRGNFPDRFSGHQFPNYSSELNVNALLLGDSALYLCASSLVGTGAETQYFGPGTRLLVL.

The V call is TRBV3-1 (or the pseudogene TRBV3-2), the J call TRBJ1-6; D call uncertain. Germline V CDR1 and CDR2: LGHDT, YNNKEL (reference sequence). CDR3 length: 12 amino acids. Trimming stripped 1 base from V and 10 bases from J, with 5 bases between. The DNA of the CDR3 is TGTGCCAGCAGCCAAGGCCCCTCACCCCTCCACTTT. This sequence encodes CASSQGPSPLHF.

The chain joins TRBV10-3 to TRBJ1-1; 7 bases align to TRBD1. After removal of 4 bases from V and 2 bases from J, the junction contained 19 bases not matched to a gene. The CDR3 spans 19 residues. CDR1 and CDR2 from the germline V gene are ENHRY and SYGVKD. The CDR3 DNA reads as TGTGCCATCAGTGCTCGGGCCGGGACAGTGGGACAAGCAAACACTGAAGCTTTCTTT. Protein product: CAISARAGTVGQANTEAFF.

V usage is TRBV11-2 and J usage is TRBJ1-6; D not certain. Germline lookup yields CDR1 SGHAT and CDR2 FQNNGV. This CDR3 comprises 16 residues. Trimming shortened V by 1 base and J by 1 base, and 8 bases separated the two germline ends. The CDR3, as DNA: TGTGCCAGCAGCTTAGGGATGCGATCCTATAATTCACCCCTCCACTTT. Residues: CASSLGMRSYNSPLHF.

CDR3 sequence reads: CASTPSGGGQPQHF. CDR3 coding DNA: TGTGCCAGTACCCCCTCAGGGGGCGGTCAGCCCCAGCATTTT. This chain links TRBV19 with TRBJ1-5; 8 nucleotides align to TRBD1. Germline lookup yields CDR1 LNHDA and CDR2 SQIVND (reference sequence). CDR3 size: 14 residues. The ends lost 7 bases at V and 6 bases at J; junction bases unmatched: 8.

V gene TRBV7-9 combines with J gene TRBJ2-4; 9 bases map to TRBD1. CDR1 is SEHNR, CDR2 FQNEAQ, per germline (reference sequence). This CDR3 has 16 amino acids. The V gene end was trimmed by 1 base and the J gene end by 5 bases; junction bases not matched to a gene: 6. The DNA for the CDR3 is TGTGCCAGCAGCTTAGTGGGGACAGGGTACCAAAACATTCAGTACTTC. It translates to CASSLVGTGYQNIQYF.

The V and J genes are TRBV11-3 and TRBJ1-1; TRBD1 might be the D (6 bases). V gave up 5 bases and J gave up 2 bases, with 21 bases separating them. Germline CDR1 reads SGHNT; CDR2 reads YENEEA. The length of the CDR3 is 17 residues. In nucleotides, the CDR3 is TGTGCCAGCAGCACCTTACCAACGGGACACAAAAACACTGAAGCTTTCTTT. Residues: CASSTLPTGHKNTEAFF.

The V call is TRBV6-1, the J call TRBJ1-5; D uncertain. The germline CDR1 and CDR2 sequences are MNHNS and SASEGT. The CDR3 extends over 13 amino acids. The V end was cut by 6 bases, the J end by 9 bases, with 15 bases between. CDR3 residues: CASSDPAVGPQHF. CDR3 sequence (DNA): TGTGCCAGCAGCGACCCGGCCGTTGGGCCCCAGCATTTT.

The CDR3 is CTSSQWGLAGISSYNEQFF. The CDR3 DNA reads as TGCACCAGCAGCCAATGGGGACTAGCGGGTATTAGCTCCTACAATGAGCAGTTCTTC. V gene TRBV1 combines with J gene TRBJ2-1; the DNA was not compared with TRBD2, the D call given in the table. TRBV1 is deemed a pseudogene. This CDR3 is 19 amino acids long.

V usage is TRBV2 and J usage is TRBJ2-5; TRBD1 might be the D (6 bases). CDR1 and CDR2 (germline): SNHLY, FYNNEI. This CDR3 has 13 residues. Trimming shortened V by 5 bases and J by 4 bases, and 11 bases separated the two germline ends. CDR3 DNA: TGTGCCAGCAGTAGTTTACAGGGAGAGACCCAGTACTTC. This sequence encodes CASSSLQGETQYF.

This chain uses TRBV14 with TRBJ2-3, with 9 bases fitting TRBD2. Germline V gives CDR1 SGHDN, CDR2 FVKESK. The CDR3 has 15 residues. J was trimmed by 6 bases and V by 6 bases; bases with no gene match: 10. CDR3 nucleotides: TGTGCCAGCAGTGCGACTAGCGGCATACTGGATACGCAGTATTTT. Protein sequence: CASSATSGILDTQYF. Full variable domain (rest looked up from reference TRBV14 and TRBJ2-3): EAGVTQFPSHSVIEKGQTVTLRCDPISGHDNLYWYRRVMGKEIKFLLHFVKESKQDESGMPNNRFLAERTGGTYSTLKVQPAELEDSGVYFCASSATSGILDTQYFGPGTRLTVL.